The 7 T cell receptor beta chains below all came from one sample that was sequenced in a study of T-cell reconstitution after alpha-beta-depleted transplantation in children. Preparation of the TCRbeta library involved a method that used unique molecular identifiers. TCRdb reprocessed the PCR reads via MiXCR and lists one record per CDR3 protein. The sample has under 300,000 distinct CDR3 sequences, 9.5% to 13% seen once; the top ten hold around 20%. The starting material was peripheral blood, obtained 180 days after TCRalphabeta/CD19-depleted stem cell transplant. The receptors shown here come from a male patient between 2 and 15 years old who had a stem cell transplant for chronic granulomatous disease, so the T cells may come from the graft donor.

This clonotype was observed a handful of times. The V gene is TRBV15, the J gene TRBJ2-2; TRBD2 aligns across 10 bases. Germline lookup yields CDR1 LNHNV and CDR2 YYDKDF (reference sequence). The CDR3 sequence is 19 residues long. V shed 10 bases and J 8 bases; nucleotides not matched to a gene: 25. CDR3 nucleotides: TGTGCCATCCCCTCTCCCTCTTCACTAGCGGGGTCGGGCTCTGGGGAGCTGTTTTTT. Its translation is CAIPSPSSLAGSGSGELFF.

This clonotype was observed at least ten times. A read error may account for a junction end that differs from germline. The chain recombines TRBV29-1 with TRBJ2-2; TRBD2 matches at 8 bases. The CDR3 is 15 residues long. Germline V gene lookup returns CDR1 SQVTM and CDR2 ANQGSEA. In DNA form, the CDR3 reads TGCAGCGTTCGGGAGGGGGGGGCGAATACCGGGGAGCTGTTTTTT. Translation: CSVREGGANTGELFF.

As regards this clonotype: This clone may be a read error of a much larger clone one base away. This rearrangement joins TRBV5-6 to TRBJ2-2, with 9 bases identical to TRBD1. The CDR3 consists of 14 residues. In germline, CDR1 is SGHDT, CDR2 YYEEEE. Trimming at V came to 1 base and at J to 8 bases, leaving 3 bases not matched to a gene. CDR3 residues: CASSLPGQGGELFF. The CDR3 region has the DNA TGTGCCAGCAGCTTGCCGGGACAGGGAGGGGAGCTGTTTTTT.

In this sample, this clonotype turned up a few times. This chain joins TRBV2 and TRBJ2-7; 8 nucleotides align to TRBD2. J was trimmed by 4 bases and V by 6 bases; bases with no gene match: 11. Germline CDR1 and CDR2: SNHLY and FYNNEI. The CDR3 sequence is 15 residues long. The CDR3 nucleotides are TGTGCCAGCAGGTATTTGGTAGCGGGACCGTACGAGCAGTACTTC. Amino acids: CASRYLVAGPYEQYF.

This clonotype was recorded many times. V gene TRBV5-1 combines with J gene TRBJ2-5; D may be TRBD2 (6 bases). CDR3 length: 14 residues. The V and J ends lost 2 bases and 5 bases respectively, with 13 bases between them. The V gene's germline CDR1 is SGHRS and CDR2 YFSETQ. The CDR3 bases are TGCGCCAGCAGCTTAGAAGGAGGGCGGGAGACCCAGTACTTC. Translating it yields CASSLEGGRETQYF.

This clonotype was found many times. V and J are TRBV9 and TRBJ1-1, with no clear D. The CDR3 runs to 14 residues. Trimming stripped 0 bases from V and 1 base from J, with 7 bases between. The germline gives CDR1 SGDLS, CDR2 YYNGEE. CDR3 residues: CASSVDPTNTEAFF. CDR3 sequence (DNA): TGTGCCAGCAGCGTAGATCCCACGAACACTGAAGCTTTCTTT.

Ten or more counts support this clonotype. V gene TRBV5-1 combines with J gene TRBJ2-7; D may correspond to TRBD1 or TRBD2 (5 bases each). This CDR3 is 14 amino acids long. Germline values: CDR1 SGHRS, CDR2 YFSETQ. V lost 4 bases, J lost 1 base, and 12 bases lay in between. CDR3 protein: CASSPRDGSYEQYF. CDR3 DNA: TGCGCCAGCAGCCCCCGGGACGGGTCCTACGAGCAGTACTTC.